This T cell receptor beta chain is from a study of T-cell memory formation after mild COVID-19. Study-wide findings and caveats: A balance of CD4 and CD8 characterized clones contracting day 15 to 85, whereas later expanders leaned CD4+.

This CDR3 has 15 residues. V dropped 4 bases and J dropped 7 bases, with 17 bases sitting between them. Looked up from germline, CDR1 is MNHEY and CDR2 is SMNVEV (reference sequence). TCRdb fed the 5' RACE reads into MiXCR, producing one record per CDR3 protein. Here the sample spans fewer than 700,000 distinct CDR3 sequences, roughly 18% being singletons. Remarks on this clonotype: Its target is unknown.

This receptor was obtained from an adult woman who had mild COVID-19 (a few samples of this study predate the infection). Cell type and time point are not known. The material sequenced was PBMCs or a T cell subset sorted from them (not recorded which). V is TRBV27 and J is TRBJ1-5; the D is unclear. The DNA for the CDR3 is TGTGCCAGCAGTTCGGGGAGGGAGGAAGGACAGCCCCAGCATTTT. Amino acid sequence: CASSSGREEGQPQHF.